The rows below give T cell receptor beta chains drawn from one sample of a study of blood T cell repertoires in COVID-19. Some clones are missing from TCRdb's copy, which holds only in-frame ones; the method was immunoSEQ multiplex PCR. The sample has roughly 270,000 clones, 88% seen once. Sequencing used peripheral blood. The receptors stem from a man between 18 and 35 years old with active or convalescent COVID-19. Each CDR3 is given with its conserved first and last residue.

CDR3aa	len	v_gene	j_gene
CASSQTGNSGNTIYF	15	TRBV19	TRBJ1-3
CASSATSGDVYEQYF	15	TRBV9	TRBJ2-7
CASSPGVSNYGYTF	14	TRBV25-1	TRBJ1-2
CASSFAGTGNTEAFF	15	TRBV11-2	TRBJ1-1
CASTNSIYGYTF	12	TRBV12-3/TRBV12-4	TRBJ1-2
CASSPTATDTQYF	13	TRBV6-4	TRBJ2-3
CASNPPPPRGGDTQYF	16	TRBV6-2/TRBV6-3	TRBJ2-3
CSVEEGTGQYGYTF	14	TRBV29-1	TRBJ1-2
CASSQSGNTEAFF	13	TRBV4-3	TRBJ1-1
CATRGTGGNTEAFF	14	TRBV28	TRBJ1-1
CASSPREGTDTQYF	14	TRBV4-1	TRBJ2-3
CASSYSSYNEQFF	13	TRBV11-2	TRBJ2-1
CAIGLAGYLDTQYF	14	TRBV6-5	TRBJ2-3
CASSLELPSGGEQYF	15	TRBV5-1	TRBJ2-7
CASSFSGTSSF	11	TRBV12-3/TRBV12-4	TRBJ1-3
CASSLTIAGAEAFF	14	TRBV3-1/TRBV3-2	TRBJ1-1
CASSPRLAGGRETQYF	16	TRBV28	TRBJ2-5
CASSLRPGGTEAFF	14	TRBV27	TRBJ1-1
CAISESQTEYNEQFF	15	TRBV10-3	TRBJ2-1
CASSEVYSADTQYF	14	TRBV6-1	TRBJ2-3
CASGNRGHDEKLFF	14	TRBV28	TRBJ1-4
CASSYLQGASKNIQYF	16	TRBV27	TRBJ2-4
CSASRENTGELFF	13	TRBV20-1	TRBJ2-2
CASGLGTDSSAAFF	14	TRBV12-5	TRBJ1-1
CASSPSGTDRRQPQHF	16	TRBV7-9	TRBJ1-5
CASTATGVGTEAFF	14	TRBV2	TRBJ1-1
CASRRQGDYEQYF	13	TRBV14	TRBJ2-7
CASSHVPDSRDYTF	14	TRBV3-1/TRBV3-2	TRBJ1-2
CASSERHQAYEQYF	14	TRBV2	TRBJ2-7
CASSLDSGNTIYF	13	TRBV5-1	TRBJ1-3
CASSDSLSTSQEAFF	15	TRBV6-4	TRBJ1-1
CASRVEGTANYGYTF	15	TRBV5-1	TRBJ1-2
CASSKTSGDVNTQYF	15	TRBV6-5	TRBJ2-3
CATSDPGGARADTQYF	16	TRBV24-1	TRBJ2-3
CASSTGQGVVYSNQPQHF	18	TRBV19	TRBJ1-5
CASSIGTGYNEQFF	14	TRBV4-3	TRBJ2-1
CASSLDRAGARGAYGYTF	18	TRBV11-2	TRBJ1-2
CASSHGGTGVNYGYTF	16	TRBV3-1/TRBV3-2	TRBJ1-2
CASSSRTVGNYGYTF	15	TRBV6-2/TRBV6-3	TRBJ1-2
CASKGVGAGELFF	13	TRBV19	TRBJ2-2
CASSLISRGNSPLHF	15	TRBV5-5	TRBJ1-6
CASSATSGSTDTQYF	15	TRBV6-4	TRBJ2-3
CASSKGQGHYGYTF	14	TRBV21-1	TRBJ1-2
CASSLYGGDNEQFF	14	TRBV7-3	TRBJ2-1
CASSQRGLAAGDEQYF	16	TRBV3-1/TRBV3-2	TRBJ2-7
CASSYYARADTQYF	14	TRBV6-5	TRBJ2-3
CASSQERWEGNEQYF	15	TRBV4-3	TRBJ2-7
CASSLERIAGEKLFF	15	TRBV7-6	TRBJ1-4
CASSPQGTANTGELFF	16	TRBV7-2	TRBJ2-2
CASSVTSGGTDTQYF	15	TRBV6-4	TRBJ2-3
CASSQGGVSLFF	12	TRBV14	TRBJ1-4
CASSLSDSQRYIQYF	15	TRBV7-9	TRBJ2-4
CASSLGLAGTYEQYF	15	TRBV7-2	TRBJ2-7
CAISGEQSSYNEQFF	15	TRBV10-3	TRBJ2-1
CSAHTNNEQFF	11	TRBV20-1	TRBJ2-1
CAISGLAGGVGYEQYF	16	TRBV10-3	TRBJ2-7
CASSADRRYGYTF	13	TRBV27	TRBJ1-2
CASSQPGSGNTIYF	14	TRBV27	TRBJ1-3
CASSLVQGASEAFF	14	TRBV7-9	TRBJ1-1
CASSLSGGAVETQYF	15	TRBV9	TRBJ2-5